This T cell receptor beta chain was recorded in a study of cytomegalovirus exposure and HLA in healthy donors. Notes on the study in general: The study found most TCR sequences rare, yet found some public TCRs in many donors. Cytomegalovirus-associated status was assigned to some 180 TCR beta chains.

In this sample, this clone turned up once. What it recognizes is unknown. Vbeta (60) and Jbeta (13) primers were used in the PCR. TCRdb's table, derived via immunoSEQ multiplex PCR, lists solely in-frame clones and lacks some. This table has 200,000 to 250,000 clones, roughly 83% appearing once. Trimming at V came to 5 bases and at J to 4 bases, leaving 4 bases not matched to a gene. Germline-derived CDR1 and CDR2 are SGHTA and FQGNSA. This CDR3 spans 15 amino acids. The J gene is TRBJ2-1, the V gene TRBV7-2; 11 bases are shared with TRBD2. This receptor was taken from a boy aged 2-15 years in good health and CMV-seronegative. Sequencing used PBMCs. The DNA for the CDR3 is TGTGCCAGCAGCCTGACTAGCGGGAAGTACAATGAGCAGTTCTTC. As protein: CASSLTSGKYNEQFF.